A selection of T cell receptor beta chains follows, all from one sample in a study of blood T cell repertoires in COVID-19. Clones were sequenced by immunoSEQ multiplex PCR, and TCRdb holds only the in-frame ones, with some missing. Seen here are about 220,000 clones, around nine tenths observed once, and the top ten hold approximately 15%. The sequenced material came from PBMCs or T cells enriched from blood (not recorded which). All receptors derive from a woman aged 50 to 65 with acute COVID-19. CDR3s include the opening cysteine and the closing phenylalanine or tryptophan. D genes are given only for firm matches. The size of a clone is reported for some rows only, either as once, few or many, or as a class for expanded clones.

>-|-|TRBV5-1|TRBJ2-7
CASSLAPEGSYEQYF
TGCGCCAGCAGCTTGGCGCCGGAGGGCTCCTACGAGCAGTACTTC
>few|-|TRBV30|TRBJ1-3
CAWTQGASGNTIYF
TGTGCCTGGACCCAAGGGGCATCCGGAAACACCATATATTTT
>-|-|TRBV19|TRBJ2-7
CASSYHTRAYEQYF
TGTGCCAGTAGTTACCACACTAGGGCCTACGAGCAGTACTTC
>-|TRBD1|TRBV24-1|TRBJ1-5
CATSGAQTGEYQPQHF
TGTGCCACCAGTGGCGCCCAGACAGGGGAGTATCAGCCCCAGCATTTT
>-|TRBD2|TRBV5-1|TRBJ2-1
CASSSGTSGYNEQFF
TGCGCCAGCAGCTCAGGGACTAGCGGTTACAATGAGCAGTTCTTC
>-|TRBD1|TRBV3-1/TRBV3-2|TRBJ1-5
CASSQPIRTGDNQPQHF
TGTGCCAGCAGCCAACCAATTCGGACAGGGGACAATCAGCCCCAGCATTTT
>-|-|TRBV7-2|TRBJ2-7
CASSFQGSEQYF
TGTGCCAGCAGCTTTCAGGGATCCGAGCAGTACTTC
>-|-|TRBV28|TRBJ1-4
CASSIREKLFF
TGTGCCAGCAGCATCAGGGAAAAACTGTTTTTT
>once|-|TRBV6-5|TRBJ1-1
CASSMGQNTEAFF
TGTGCCAGCAGTATGGGGCAGAACACTGAAGCTTTCTTT
>-|TRBD1|TRBV11-2|TRBJ2-5
CASRPTGGGETQYF
TGTGCCAGCAGACCGACAGGGGGGGGAGAGACCCAGTACTTC
>-|-|TRBV27|TRBJ2-5
CATAGTGMVETQYF
TGTGCCACAGCAGGAACAGGGATGGTAGAGACCCAGTACTTC
>-|-|TRBV9|TRBJ2-2
CASSVQVTNTGELFF
TGTGCCAGCAGCGTACAGGTTACGAACACCGGGGAGCTGTTTTTT
>-|-|TRBV6-5|TRBJ2-7
CASSYSLGGNSYEQYF
TGTGCCAGCAGTTACTCATTAGGGGGAAACTCCTACGAGCAGTACTTC
>-|-|TRBV5-6|TRBJ2-3
CASSLASRYTDTQYF
TGTGCCAGCAGCTTGGCCTCCCGTTACACAGATACGCAGTATTTT
>few|-|TRBV2|TRBJ1-6
CASGFRSSYNSPLHF
TGTGCCAGCGGCTTTAGGAGCTCCTATAATTCACCCCTCCACTTT
>-|-|TRBV6-6|TRBJ1-1
CASSLGQNTEAFF
TGTGCCAGCAGTCTCGGACAGAACACTGAAGCTTTCTTT
>once|-|TRBV7-8|TRBJ2-1
CASSLRGNYNEQFF
TGTGCCAGCAGCTTGAGGGGGAACTACAATGAGCAGTTCTTC
>once|TRBD1|TRBV28|TRBJ1-6
CASKIGGNSPLHF
TGTGCCAGCAAGATAGGGGGCAATTCACCCCTCCACTTT
>-|TRBD2|TRBV29-1|TRBJ2-3
CSVQGLAGLGPVDTQYF
TGCAGCGTCCAGGGACTAGCGGGACTAGGGCCGGTAGATACGCAGTATTTT
>once|TRBD2|TRBV7-2|TRBJ2-7
CASSLAGRASGNYEQYF
TGTGCCAGCAGCTTAGCGGGCCGAGCTAGCGGGAACTACGAGCAGTACTTC
>-|-|TRBV27|TRBJ1-6
CASSFDSYNSPLHF
TGTGCCAGCAGTTTTGACAGTTATAATTCACCCCTCCACTTT